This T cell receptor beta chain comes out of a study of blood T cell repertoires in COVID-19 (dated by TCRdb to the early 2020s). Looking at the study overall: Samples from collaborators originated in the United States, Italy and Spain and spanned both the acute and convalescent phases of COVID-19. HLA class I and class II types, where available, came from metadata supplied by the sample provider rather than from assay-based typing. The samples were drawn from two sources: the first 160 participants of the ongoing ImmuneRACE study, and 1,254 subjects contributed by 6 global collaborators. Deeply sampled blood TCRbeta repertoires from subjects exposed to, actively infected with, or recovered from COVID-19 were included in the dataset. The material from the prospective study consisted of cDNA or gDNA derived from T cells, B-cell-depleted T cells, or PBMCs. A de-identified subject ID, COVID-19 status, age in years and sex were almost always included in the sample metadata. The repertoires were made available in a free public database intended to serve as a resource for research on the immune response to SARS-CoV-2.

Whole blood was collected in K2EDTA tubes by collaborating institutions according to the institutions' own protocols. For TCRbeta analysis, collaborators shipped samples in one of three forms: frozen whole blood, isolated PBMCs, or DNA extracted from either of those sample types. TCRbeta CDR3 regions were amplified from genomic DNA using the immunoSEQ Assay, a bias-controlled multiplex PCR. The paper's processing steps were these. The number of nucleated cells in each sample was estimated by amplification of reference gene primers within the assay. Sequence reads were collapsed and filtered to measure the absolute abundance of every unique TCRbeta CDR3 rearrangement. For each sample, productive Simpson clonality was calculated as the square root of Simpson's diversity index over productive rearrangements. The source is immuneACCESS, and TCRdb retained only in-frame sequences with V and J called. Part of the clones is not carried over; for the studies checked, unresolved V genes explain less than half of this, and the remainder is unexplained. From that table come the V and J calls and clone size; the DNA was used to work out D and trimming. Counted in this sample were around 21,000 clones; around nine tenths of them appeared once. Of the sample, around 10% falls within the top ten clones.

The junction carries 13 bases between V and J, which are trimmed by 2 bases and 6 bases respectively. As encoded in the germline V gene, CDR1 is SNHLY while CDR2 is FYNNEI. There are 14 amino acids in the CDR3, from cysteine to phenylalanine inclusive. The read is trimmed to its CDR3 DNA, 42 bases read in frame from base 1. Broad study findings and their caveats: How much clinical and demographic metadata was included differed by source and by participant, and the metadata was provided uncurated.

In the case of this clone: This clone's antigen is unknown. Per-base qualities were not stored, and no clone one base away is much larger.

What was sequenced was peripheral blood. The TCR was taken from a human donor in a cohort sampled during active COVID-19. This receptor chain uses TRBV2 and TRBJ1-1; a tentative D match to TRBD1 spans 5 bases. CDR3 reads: CASSEQGFEAEAFF. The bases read TGTGCCAGCAGTGAACAGGGATTTGAGGCTGAAGCTTTCTTT.